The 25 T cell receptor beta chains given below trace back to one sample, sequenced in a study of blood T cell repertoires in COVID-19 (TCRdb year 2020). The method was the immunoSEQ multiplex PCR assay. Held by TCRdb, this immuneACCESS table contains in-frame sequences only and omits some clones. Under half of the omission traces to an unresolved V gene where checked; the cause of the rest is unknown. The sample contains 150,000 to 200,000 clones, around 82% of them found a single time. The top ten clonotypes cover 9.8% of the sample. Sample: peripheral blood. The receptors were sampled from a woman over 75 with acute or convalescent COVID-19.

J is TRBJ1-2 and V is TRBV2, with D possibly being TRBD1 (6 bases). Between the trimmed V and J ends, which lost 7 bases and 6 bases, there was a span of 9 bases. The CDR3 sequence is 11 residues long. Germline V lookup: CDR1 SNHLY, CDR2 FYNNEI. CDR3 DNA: TGTGCCAGCACCAGGGGAGATGGCTACACCTTC. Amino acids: CASTRGDGYTF. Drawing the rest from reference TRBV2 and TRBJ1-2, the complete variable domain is EPEVTQTPSHQVTQMGQEVILRCVPISNHLYFYWYRQILGQKVEFLVSFYNNEISEKSEIFDDQFSVERPDGSNFTLKIRSTKLEDSAMYFCASTRGDGYTFGSGTRLTVV.

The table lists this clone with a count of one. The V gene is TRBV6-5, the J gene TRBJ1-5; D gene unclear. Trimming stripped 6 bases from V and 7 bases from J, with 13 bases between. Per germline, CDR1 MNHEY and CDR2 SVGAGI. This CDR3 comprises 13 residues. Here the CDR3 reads CASSPGRRQPQHF. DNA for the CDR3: TGTGCCAGCAGCCCCGGGAGGCGGCAGCCCCAGCATTTT.

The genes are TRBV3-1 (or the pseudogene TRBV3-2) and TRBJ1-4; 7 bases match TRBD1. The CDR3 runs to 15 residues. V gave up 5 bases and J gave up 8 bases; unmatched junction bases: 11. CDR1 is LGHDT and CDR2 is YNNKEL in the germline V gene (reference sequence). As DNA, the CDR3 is TGTGCCAGCAGCTTGACAGGGTCCCTTCGCGAAAAACTGTTTTTT. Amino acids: CASSLTGSLREKLFF.

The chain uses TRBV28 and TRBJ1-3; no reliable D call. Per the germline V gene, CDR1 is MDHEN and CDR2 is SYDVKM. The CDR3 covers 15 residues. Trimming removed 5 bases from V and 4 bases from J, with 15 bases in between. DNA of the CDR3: TGTGCCAGCAGTCCCGTATGGGGAGGCGGAAACACCATATATTTT. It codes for CASSPVWGGGNTIYF.

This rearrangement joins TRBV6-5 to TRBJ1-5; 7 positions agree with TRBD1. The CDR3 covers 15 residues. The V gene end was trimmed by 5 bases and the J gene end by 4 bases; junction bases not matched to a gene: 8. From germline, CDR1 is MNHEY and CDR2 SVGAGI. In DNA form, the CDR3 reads TGTGCCAGCAGTCCAGGGGGATTGAGAAATCAGCCCCAGCATTTT. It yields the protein CASSPGGLRNQPQHF.

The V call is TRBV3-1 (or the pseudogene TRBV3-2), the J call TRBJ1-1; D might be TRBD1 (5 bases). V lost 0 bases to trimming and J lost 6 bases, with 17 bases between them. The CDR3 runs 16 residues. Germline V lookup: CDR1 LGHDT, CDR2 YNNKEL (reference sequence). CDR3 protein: CASSQDWGGMASEAFF. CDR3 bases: TGTGCCAGCAGCCAAGATTGGGGGGGGATGGCCTCTGAAGCTTTCTTT.

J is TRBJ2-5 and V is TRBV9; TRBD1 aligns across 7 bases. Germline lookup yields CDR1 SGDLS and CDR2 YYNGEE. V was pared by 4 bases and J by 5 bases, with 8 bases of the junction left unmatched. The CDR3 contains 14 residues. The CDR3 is CASSLGPRGETQYF. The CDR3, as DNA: TGTGCCAGCAGCCTGGGGCCCAGGGGGGAGACCCAGTACTTC.

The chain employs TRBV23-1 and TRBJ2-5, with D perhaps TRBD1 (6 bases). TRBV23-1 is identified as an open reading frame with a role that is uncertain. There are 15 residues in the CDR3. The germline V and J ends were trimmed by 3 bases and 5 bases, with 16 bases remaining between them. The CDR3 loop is CASSHPTGRLETQYF. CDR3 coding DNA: TGCGCCAGCAGTCATCCGACAGGCCGATTGGAGACCCAGTACTTC.

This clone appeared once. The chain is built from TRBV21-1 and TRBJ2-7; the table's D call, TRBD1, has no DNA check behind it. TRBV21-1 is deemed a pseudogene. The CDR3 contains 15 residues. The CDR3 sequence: CASSNRRGRTYEQYF. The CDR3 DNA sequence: TGTGCCAGCAGCAATCGAAGGGGGCGAACCTACGAGCAGTACTTC.

CDR3 bases: TGTGCCAGCAGGCCTAGGGGACTAGGCAATCAGCCCCAGCATTTT. Translating gives CASRPRGLGNQPQHF. The genes are TRBV6-1 and TRBJ1-5, with D perhaps TRBD1 (5 bases). The length of the CDR3 is 15 residues. Trimming took off 6 bases at V and 2 bases at J, with 14 bases between the two ends. The germline V gene has CDR1 MNHNS and CDR2 SASEGT.

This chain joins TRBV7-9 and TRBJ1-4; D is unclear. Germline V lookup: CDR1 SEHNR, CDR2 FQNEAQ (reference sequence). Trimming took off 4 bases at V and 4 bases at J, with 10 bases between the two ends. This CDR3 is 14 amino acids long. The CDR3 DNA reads TGTGCCAGCAGCTCCCAGGTGCTTAATGAAAAACTGTTTTTT. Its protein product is CASSSQVLNEKLFF.

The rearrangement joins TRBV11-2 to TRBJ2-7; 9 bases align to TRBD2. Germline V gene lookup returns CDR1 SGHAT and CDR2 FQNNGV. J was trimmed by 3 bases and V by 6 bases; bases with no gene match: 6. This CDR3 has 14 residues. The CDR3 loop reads CASRAGGTFYEQYF. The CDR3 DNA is TGTGCCAGCAGGGCGGGAGGGACCTTCTACGAGCAGTACTTC.

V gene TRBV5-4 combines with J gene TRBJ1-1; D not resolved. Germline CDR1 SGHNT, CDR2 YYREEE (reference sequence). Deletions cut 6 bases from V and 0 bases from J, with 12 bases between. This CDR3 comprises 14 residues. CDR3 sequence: CASTPGKMNTEAFF. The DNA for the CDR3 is TGTGCCAGCACCCCGGGGAAAATGAACACTGAAGCTTTCTTT.

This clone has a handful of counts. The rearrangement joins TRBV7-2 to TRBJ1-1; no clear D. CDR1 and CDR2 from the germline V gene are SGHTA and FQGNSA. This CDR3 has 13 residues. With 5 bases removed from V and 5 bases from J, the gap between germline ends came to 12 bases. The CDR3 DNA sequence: TGTGCCAGCAGCCGCGGGAGGCAAACTGAAGCTTTCTTT. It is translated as CASSRGRQTEAFF.

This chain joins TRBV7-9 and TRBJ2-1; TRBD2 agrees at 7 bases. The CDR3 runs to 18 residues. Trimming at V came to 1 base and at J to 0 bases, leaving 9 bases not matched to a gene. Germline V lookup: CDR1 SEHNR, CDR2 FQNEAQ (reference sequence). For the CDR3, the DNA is TGTGCCAGCAGCTTAGGAGGTAGCGGGCCCATCTCCTACAATGAGCAGTTCTTC. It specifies CASSLGGSGPISYNEQFF.

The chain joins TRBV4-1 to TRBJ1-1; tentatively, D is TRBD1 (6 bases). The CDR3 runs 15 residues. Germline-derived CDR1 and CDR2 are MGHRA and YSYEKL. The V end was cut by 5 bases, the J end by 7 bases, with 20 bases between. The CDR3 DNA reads TGCGCCAGCAGCGCAGACTCCGGGACGGGACATGAAGCTTTCTTT. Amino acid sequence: CASSADSGTGHEAFF.

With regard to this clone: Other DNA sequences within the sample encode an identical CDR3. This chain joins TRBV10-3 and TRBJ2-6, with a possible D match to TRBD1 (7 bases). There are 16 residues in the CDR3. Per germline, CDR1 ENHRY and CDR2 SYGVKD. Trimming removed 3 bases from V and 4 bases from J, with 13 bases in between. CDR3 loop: CAISDTGAGGANVLTF. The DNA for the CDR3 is TGTGCCATCAGTGACACAGGGGCGGGGGGGGCCAACGTCCTGACTTTC.

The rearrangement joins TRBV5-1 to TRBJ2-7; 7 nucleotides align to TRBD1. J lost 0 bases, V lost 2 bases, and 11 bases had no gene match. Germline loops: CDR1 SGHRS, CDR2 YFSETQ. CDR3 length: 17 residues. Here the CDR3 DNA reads TGCGCCAGCAGCTTAGGGGACAGTGTTCTATCCTCCTACGAGCAGTACTTC. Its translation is CASSLGDSVLSSYEQYF. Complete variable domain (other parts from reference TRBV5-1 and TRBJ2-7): KAGVTQTPRYLIKTRGQQVTLSCSPISGHRSVSWYQQTPGQGLQFLFEYFSETQRNKGNFPGRFSGRQFSNSRSEMNVSTLELGDSALYLCASSLGDSVLSSYEQYFGPGTRLTVT.

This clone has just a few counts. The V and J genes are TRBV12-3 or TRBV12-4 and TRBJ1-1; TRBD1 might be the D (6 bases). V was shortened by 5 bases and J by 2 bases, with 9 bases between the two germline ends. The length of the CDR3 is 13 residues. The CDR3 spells CASSLGTNTEAFF. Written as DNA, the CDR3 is TGTGCCAGCAGTCTGGGGACAAACACTGAAGCTTTCTTT.

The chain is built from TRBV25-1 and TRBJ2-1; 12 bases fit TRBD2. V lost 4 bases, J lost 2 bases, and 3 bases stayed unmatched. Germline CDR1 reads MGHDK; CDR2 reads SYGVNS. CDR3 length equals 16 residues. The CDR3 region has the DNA TGTGCCAGCAGTGGGACTAGCGGGGAGACCTACAATGAGCAGTTCTTC. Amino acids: CASSGTSGETYNEQFF.

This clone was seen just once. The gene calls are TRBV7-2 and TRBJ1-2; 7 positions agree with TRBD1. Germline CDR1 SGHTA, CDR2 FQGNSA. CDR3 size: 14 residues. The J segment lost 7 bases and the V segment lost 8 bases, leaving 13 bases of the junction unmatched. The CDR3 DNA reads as TGTGCCAGCTCTCTTGGGGGCAGGGGGTTTGGCTACACCTTC. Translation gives CASSLGGRGFGYTF.

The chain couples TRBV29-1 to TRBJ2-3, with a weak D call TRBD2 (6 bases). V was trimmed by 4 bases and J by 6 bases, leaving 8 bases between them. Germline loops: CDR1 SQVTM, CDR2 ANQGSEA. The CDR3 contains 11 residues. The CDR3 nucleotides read TGCAGCGTTGGGGAGGTCGATACGCAGTATTTT. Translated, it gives CSVGEVDTQYF.

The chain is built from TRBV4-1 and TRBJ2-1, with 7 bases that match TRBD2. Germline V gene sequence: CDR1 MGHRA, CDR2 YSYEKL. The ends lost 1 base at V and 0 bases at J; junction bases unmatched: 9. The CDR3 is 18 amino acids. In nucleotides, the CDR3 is TGCGCCAGCAGCCAAGCAAACATACTAGCGAACTCCTACAATGAGCAGTTCTTC. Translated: CASSQANILANSYNEQFF.

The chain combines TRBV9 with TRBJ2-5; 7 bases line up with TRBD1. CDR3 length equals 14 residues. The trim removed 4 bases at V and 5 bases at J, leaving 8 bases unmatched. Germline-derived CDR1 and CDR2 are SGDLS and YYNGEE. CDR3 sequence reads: CASSNDRVGETQYF. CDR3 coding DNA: TGTGCCAGCAGCAACGACAGGGTCGGGGAGACCCAGTACTTC.

CDR3 DNA: TGTGCCAGCAGATCCGCCGGGACACCATTCACAGATACGCAGTATTTT. It specifies CASRSAGTPFTDTQYF. This chain uses TRBV28 with TRBJ2-3; D perhaps matches TRBD1 (6 bases). V gave up 6 bases and J gave up 2 bases, with 18 bases separating them. CDR3 length: 16 amino acids. From germline, CDR1 is MDHEN and CDR2 SYDVKM.